Reported below is one T cell receptor beta chain. What this receptor recognizes is not known. No much larger clone is present one base from it, and per-base qualities are unavailable. The data derive from a study of PD-L1 blockade in urothelial cancer (dated by TCRdb to about 2017). For the wider study: Every patient began therapy at some point between 2013 and 2015 and was given atezolizumab 1,200 mg intravenously every 3 weeks. About 85% of the roughly 29 patients were identified as males with urothelial cancer of bladder origin, and a prior smoking history was reported by 18 of 29 patients. An ECOG performance status of 0 or 1 was recorded for the patients, and 0 to 3 prior chemotherapy regimens had been received by the patients. Blood samples were analyzed at 3 weeks after treatment start (second dose) and at 6 weeks after treatment start. Blood samples gave a median of around 140,000 T cells and approximately 80,000 unique TCRs, with a median clonality of approximately 0.08. The study was an exploratory multi-omic analysis of somatic, immune and clinical correlates of response to PD-L1 blockade with atezolizumab in urothelial cancer. Pretreatment tumor samples and matched peripheral blood, collected serially before and after atezolizumab treatment, underwent TCR sequencing. Durable clinical benefit was defined as a progression-free survival longer than 6 months, and TCR features were additionally tested against progression-free survival and overall survival. Whole exome sequencing and RNA sequencing of pretreatment tumors were performed alongside TCR sequencing in the same patients. Nine patients achieved durable clinical benefit and 15 to 20 did not. Over 28 patients had pretreatment blood TCR-seq, roughly 25 had at least one posttreatment blood collection, and roughly 25 had tumor TCR-seq.

Overall study results and their limits: Greater expansion of tumor-associated TCR clones in peripheral blood 3 weeks after the start of treatment was observed in patients with durable benefit (n ≈ 22, p = 0.022). Because of the small sample size (n ≈ 31) and the many exploratory analyses performed, the results are intended to be regarded as hypothesis-generating. A pretreatment peripheral blood TCR clonality below the median was linked to improved progression-free and overall survival.

Each PCR received spiked-in synthetic TCR analog templates so that absolute template abundance could be estimated from read counts. Using the immunoSEQ assay, TCRbeta CDR3 regions were amplified from genomic DNA with bias-controlled V and J gene primers. Rearranged TCRbeta segments were sequenced at approximately 20X coverage. The study's own analysis went as follows. Sequencing errors were corrected by clustering, and CDR3s were annotated against IMGT so that V, D and J genes could be assigned. Only productive TCRbeta rearrangements were used in downstream analyses, excluding out-of-frame or stop-codon sequences. Clonality was computed as one minus Shannon entropy normalized by the log of the number of unique productive sequences. Fisher's exact test with Benjamini-Hochberg correction, at a threshold of adjusted p below 0.01, was used to find clones that differed between time points or between blood and tumor. The table comes from immuneACCESS by way of TCRdb, which keeps in-frame sequences with V and J called. Part of the clones is missing from these tables; in studies checked, under half for an unresolved V gene and the rest for unknown reasons. The V and J calls and clone size come from that table; D and trimming were worked out from the DNA. The sample table records around 63,000 clones; roughly 76% of these occur just once. The ten largest clones add up to more than 5% of the sample.

CDR1 and CDR2, per the germline V gene, are MNHNS and SASEGT. Ends trimmed: V by 6 bases, J by 0 bases; bases unmatched to a gene: 8. The CDR3 starts with the cysteine, ends with the phenylalanine, and has 15 residues. Only the CDR3 region is kept as DNA, spanning 45 bases read in frame from base 1. The time point label, as the study defines it: pretreatment peripheral blood. A cohort of some 29 patients with locally advanced or metastatic urothelial carcinoma, treated at Memorial Sloan Kettering on a trial protocol, was included. Peripheral blood mononuclear cells were collected from each patient pretreatment and during treatment, giving between 1 and 8 total time points per patient. The Qiagen DNeasy Blood extraction kit was used to purify genomic DNA from total PBMCs and from tumor samples. PBMCs were collected pretreatment and during treatment, and were isolated and stored as previously described.

Sequenced here: PBMCs, sampled around atezolizumab (anti-PD-L1) treatment. This clonotype originated in a man aged 70 or older with urothelial cancer. The rearranged segments are TRBV6-1 and TRBJ2-7; TRBD2 fits 7 bases in the junction. The nucleotide sequence reads as follows: TGTGCCAGCAGGCCCGTCGGGGGGTCCTCCTACGAGCAGTACTTC. Translated, this gives CASRPVGGSSYEQYF.